These 8 T cell receptor beta chains were all obtained from the same sample, sequenced in a study of tumor and adjacent non-tumor tissue in lung cancer. The library came from three nested PCR rounds adapted from ARM-PCR protocols. MiXCR, run by TCRdb on the multiplex PCR reads, gives a single entry per CDR3 protein. The sample consists of under 150,000 distinct CDR3 sequences, around 67% of them appearing once. The template was RNA from unsorted bulk tissue. The material sequenced was lung tumor tissue. The receptor set was obtained from a man in his sixties with small cell lung cancer.

About this clonotype itself: At one end, the junction sequence differs from germline, possibly due to a read error. The V gene is TRBV11-2, the J gene TRBJ2-1; the D is unclear. CDR1 and CDR2 from the germline V gene are SGHAT and FQNNGV. This CDR3 is built from 15 residues. The CDR3 here is CASSLDAASYNKQFF. CDR3 DNA: TGTGCCAGTAGCTTAGACGCAGCGTCCTACAATAAGCAGTTCTTC. The whole variable domain, remainder taken from reference TRBV11-2 and TRBJ2-1, is EAGVAQSPRYKIIEKRQSVAFWCNPISGHATLYWYQQILGQGPKLLIQFQNNGVVDDSQLPKDRFSAERLKGVDSTLKIQPAKLEDSAVYLCASSLDAASYNKQFFGPGTRLTVL.

The rearrangement uses TRBV29-1 and TRBJ1-1, with D possibly being TRBD1 (5 bases). The CDR3 runs 13 residues. Germline CDR1 is SQVTM and CDR2 is ANQGSEA. Deletions cut 7 bases from V and 4 bases from J, with 16 bases between. This CDR3 is CSGYMGRGTEAFF. The CDR3 nucleotides read TGCAGCGGATATATGGGACGGGGCACTGAAGCTTTCTTT.

The chain employs TRBV14 and TRBJ2-1; 11 nucleotides align to TRBD2. Germline V lookup: CDR1 SGHDN, CDR2 FVKESK. The CDR3 loop spans 17 amino acids. V was pared by 4 bases and J by 4 bases, with 9 bases of the junction left unmatched. CDR3 residues: CASSRDLRLAGYNEQFF. For the CDR3, the DNA is TGTGCCAGCAGCCGAGATCTGAGACTAGCGGGATACAATGAGCAGTTCTTC.

The J gene is TRBJ1-4, the V gene TRBV9, with 8 positions matching TRBD1. Germline CDR1 and CDR2: SGDLS and YYNGEE. The CDR3 runs 14 residues. Trimming cost V 4 bases and J 8 bases; bases outside gene matches: 7. The CDR3 spells CASSLGQVGEKLFF. In nucleotides, the CDR3 is TGTGCCAGCAGCCTGGGACAGGTTGGCGAAAAACTGTTTTTT.

There are many counts of this clonotype. J is TRBJ2-5 and V is TRBV29-1; D remains unclear. Trimming pared 3 bases from V and 5 bases from J, leaving 10 bases between. Germline assignment: CDR1 SQVTM and CDR2 ANQGSEA. The CDR3 is 12 amino acids. The CDR3: CSVDLGWETQYF. In DNA, the CDR3 is TGCAGCGTTGATCTGGGATGGGAGACCCAGTACTTC.

V usage is TRBV20-1 and J usage is TRBJ2-7, with 9 nucleotides matching TRBD2. There are 16 residues in the CDR3. Germline values: CDR1 DFQATT, CDR2 SNEGSKA (reference sequence). Germline trimming cut 4 bases from V and 2 bases from J; bases unmatched to any gene: 12. The CDR3 nucleotides are TGCAGTGCTAACGGGATGGCGGGAGGGCGGACCTACGAGCAGTACTTC. Translated, it gives CSANGMAGGRTYEQYF.

In the case of this clonotype: A much larger clone differs by one base, so this may be a read error. This chain connects TRBV20-1 to TRBJ1-3, with 7 bases identical to TRBD1. Looked up from germline, CDR1 is DFQATT and CDR2 is SNEGSKA (reference sequence). The CDR3 has 14 residues. The CDR3 nucleotides are TGCAGTGTTAGAGACAGGGTCTCTGGAAACACCATATATTTT. It is translated as CSVRDRVSGNTIYF.

This clonotype has a count of ten or more. CDR3 loop: CASSLASAIGGEQFF. CDR3 nucleotides: TGTGCCAGCAGTTTAGCCTCAGCTATAGGAGGTGAGCAGTTCTTC. The V and J genes are TRBV12-3 or TRBV12-4 and TRBJ2-1; D is perhaps TRBD2 (5 bases). CDR3 length: 15 amino acids. V dropped 0 bases and J dropped 9 bases, with 15 bases sitting between them.